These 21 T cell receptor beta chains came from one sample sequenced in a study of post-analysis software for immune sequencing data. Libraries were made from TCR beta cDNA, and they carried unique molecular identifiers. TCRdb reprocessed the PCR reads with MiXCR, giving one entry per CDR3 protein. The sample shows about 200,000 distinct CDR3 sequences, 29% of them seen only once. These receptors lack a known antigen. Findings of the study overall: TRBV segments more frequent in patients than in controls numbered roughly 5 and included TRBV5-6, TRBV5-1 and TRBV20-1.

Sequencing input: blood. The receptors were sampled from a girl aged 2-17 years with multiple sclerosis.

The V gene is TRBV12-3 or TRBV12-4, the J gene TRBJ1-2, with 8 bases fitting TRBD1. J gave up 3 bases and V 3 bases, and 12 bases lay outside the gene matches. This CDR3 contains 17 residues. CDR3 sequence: CASSFRQGHQLDYGYTF. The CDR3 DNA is TGTGCCAGCAGTTTCCGACAGGGGCACCAATTAGACTATGGCTACACCTTC.

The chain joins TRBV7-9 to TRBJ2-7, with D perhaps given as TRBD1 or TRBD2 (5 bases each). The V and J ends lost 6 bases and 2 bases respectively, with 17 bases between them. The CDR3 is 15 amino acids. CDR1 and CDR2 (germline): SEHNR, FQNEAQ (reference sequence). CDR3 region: CASRPRDGPTYEQYF. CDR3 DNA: TGTGCCAGCAGACCTCGGGACGGCCCTACCTACGAGCAGTACTTC.

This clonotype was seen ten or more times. CDR3 amino acids: CASSDAGGSGAYEQYF. The CDR3 DNA follows: TGTGCCAGCAGCGACGCAGGGGGTAGCGGAGCCTACGAGCAGTACTTC. This chain connects TRBV3-1 to TRBJ2-7, with a weak D call TRBD1 (7 bases). V lost 5 bases, J lost 2 bases, and 19 bases lay in between. The CDR3 extends over 16 amino acids. CDR1 is LGHDT, CDR2 YNNKEL, per germline (reference sequence).

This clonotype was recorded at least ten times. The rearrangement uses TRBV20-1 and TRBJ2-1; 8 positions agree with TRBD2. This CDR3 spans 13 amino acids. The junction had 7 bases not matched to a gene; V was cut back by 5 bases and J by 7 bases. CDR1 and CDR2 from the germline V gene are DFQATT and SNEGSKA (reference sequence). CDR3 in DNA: TGCAGTGCTGGAGCGGGGGCGAGGAATGAGCAGTTCTTC. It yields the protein CSAGAGARNEQFF.

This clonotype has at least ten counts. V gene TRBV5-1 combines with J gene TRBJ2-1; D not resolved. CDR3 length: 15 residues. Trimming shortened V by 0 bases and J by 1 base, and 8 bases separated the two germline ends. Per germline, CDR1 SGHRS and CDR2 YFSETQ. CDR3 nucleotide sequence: TGCGCCAGCAGCTTGGATGAGACATCCTACAATGAGCAGTTCTTC. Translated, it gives CASSLDETSYNEQFF. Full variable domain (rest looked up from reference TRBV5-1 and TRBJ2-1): KAGVTQTPRYLIKTRGQQVTLSCSPISGHRSVSWYQQTPGQGLQFLFEYFSETQRNKGNFPGRFSGRQFSNSRSEMNVSTLELGDSALYLCASSLDETSYNEQFFGPGTRLTVL.

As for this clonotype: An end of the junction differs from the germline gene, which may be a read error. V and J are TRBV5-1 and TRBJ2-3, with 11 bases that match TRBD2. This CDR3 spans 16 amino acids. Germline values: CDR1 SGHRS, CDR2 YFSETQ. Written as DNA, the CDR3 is TGCGCCAGCAGCCTGACTAGCGGGGCTAGCACAGATATGCAGTATTTT. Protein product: CASSLTSGASTDMQYF.

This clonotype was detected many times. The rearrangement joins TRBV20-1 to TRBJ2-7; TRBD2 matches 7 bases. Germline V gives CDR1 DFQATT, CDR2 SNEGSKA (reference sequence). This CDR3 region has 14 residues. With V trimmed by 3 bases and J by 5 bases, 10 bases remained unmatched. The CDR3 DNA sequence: TGCAGTGCTAGGCGCGGGAGAGCTTCGGACGAGCAGTACTTC. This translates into CSARRGRASDEQYF.

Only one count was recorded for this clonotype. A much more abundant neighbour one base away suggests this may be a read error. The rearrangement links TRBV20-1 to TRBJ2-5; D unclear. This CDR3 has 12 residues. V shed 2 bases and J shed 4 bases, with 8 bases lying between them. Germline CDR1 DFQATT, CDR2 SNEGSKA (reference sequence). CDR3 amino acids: CSARSGPETQYF. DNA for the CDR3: TGCAGTGCTAGATCTGGGCCAGAGACCCAGTACTTC.

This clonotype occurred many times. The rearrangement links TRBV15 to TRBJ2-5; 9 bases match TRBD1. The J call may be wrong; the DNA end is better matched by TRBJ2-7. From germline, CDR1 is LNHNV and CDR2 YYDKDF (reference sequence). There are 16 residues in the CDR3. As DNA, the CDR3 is TGTGCCACCAGCAGAAAACCGGGACAGGGAATGCGCGAGCAGTACTTC. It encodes CATSRKPGQGMREQYF.

CDR3 in amino acids: CASRETGTVSTEAFF. The CDR3 DNA reads TGTGCCAGCAGAGAAACCGGGACAGTGAGCACTGAAGCTTTCTTT. The chain joins TRBV28 to TRBJ1-1, with TRBD1 matching over 7 bases. Unmatched junction bases numbered 11, after V lost 6 bases and J lost 4 bases. CDR3 length equals 15 residues. CDR1 and CDR2 (germline): MDHEN, SYDVKM.

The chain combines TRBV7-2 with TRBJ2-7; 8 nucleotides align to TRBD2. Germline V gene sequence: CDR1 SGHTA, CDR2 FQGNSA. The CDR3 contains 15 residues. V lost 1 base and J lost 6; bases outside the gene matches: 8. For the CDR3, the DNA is TGTGCCAGCAGCTTAGGAGGGCGGGGGGCAAGCGAGCAGTACTTC. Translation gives CASSLGGRGASEQYF.

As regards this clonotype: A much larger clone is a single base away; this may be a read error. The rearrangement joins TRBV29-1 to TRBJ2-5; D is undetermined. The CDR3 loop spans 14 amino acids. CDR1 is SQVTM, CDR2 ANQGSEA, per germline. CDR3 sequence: CSVTVKAAQETRYF. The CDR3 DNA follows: TGCAGCGTTACGGTTAAGGCTGCACAAGAGACCCGGTACTTC.

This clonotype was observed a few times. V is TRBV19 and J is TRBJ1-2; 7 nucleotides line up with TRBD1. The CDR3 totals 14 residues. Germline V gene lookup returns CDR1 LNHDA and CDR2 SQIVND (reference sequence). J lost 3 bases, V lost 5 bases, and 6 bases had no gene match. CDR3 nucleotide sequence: TGTGCCAGTAGTCCCGACCAGGGGGACTATGGCTACACCTTC. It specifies CASSPDQGDYGYTF.

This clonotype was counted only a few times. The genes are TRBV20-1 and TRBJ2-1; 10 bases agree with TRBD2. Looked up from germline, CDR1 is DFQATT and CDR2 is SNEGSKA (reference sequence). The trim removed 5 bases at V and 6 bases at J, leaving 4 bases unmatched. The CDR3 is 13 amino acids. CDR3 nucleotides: TGCAGTGCTCCACTAGCGGGAAGCAATGAGCAGTTCTTC. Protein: CSAPLAGSNEQFF.

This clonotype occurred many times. The DNA for the CDR3 is TGCAGCGTTGCCTCAGGAAGCTCCTACGAGCAGTACTTC. It is translated as CSVASGSSYEQYF. The V and J genes are TRBV29-1 and TRBJ2-7; D not resolved. There are 13 residues in the CDR3. V lost 4 bases to trimming and J lost 0 bases, with 10 bases between them. The V gene's germline CDR1 is SQVTM and CDR2 ANQGSEA.

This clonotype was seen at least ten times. The CDR3 DNA follows: TGTGCCAGCACTCCCCGGGACATTCTCTATAATTCACCCCTCCACTTT. Amino acids: CASTPRDILYNSPLHF. The gene calls are TRBV7-2 and TRBJ1-6; perhaps TRBD1 as D (6 bases). The germline V gene has CDR1 SGHTA and CDR2 FQGNSA. V lost 7 bases and J 3 bases, leaving 16 bases between the germline ends. CDR3 length: 16 residues.

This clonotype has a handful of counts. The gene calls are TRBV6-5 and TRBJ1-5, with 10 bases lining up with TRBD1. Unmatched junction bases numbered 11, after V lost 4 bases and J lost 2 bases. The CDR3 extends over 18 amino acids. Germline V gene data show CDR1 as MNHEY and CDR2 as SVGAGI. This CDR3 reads CASSSRQGATIGNQPQHF. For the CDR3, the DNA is TGTGCCAGCAGTTCGCGACAGGGGGCTACCATTGGCAATCAGCCCCAGCATTTT.

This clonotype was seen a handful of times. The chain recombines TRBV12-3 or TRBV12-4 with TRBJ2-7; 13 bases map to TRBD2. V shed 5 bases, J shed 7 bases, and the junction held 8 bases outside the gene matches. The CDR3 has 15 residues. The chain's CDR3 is CASSPGLAGFGEQYF. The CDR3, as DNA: TGTGCCAGCAGTCCGGGACTAGCGGGATTCGGTGAGCAGTACTTC.

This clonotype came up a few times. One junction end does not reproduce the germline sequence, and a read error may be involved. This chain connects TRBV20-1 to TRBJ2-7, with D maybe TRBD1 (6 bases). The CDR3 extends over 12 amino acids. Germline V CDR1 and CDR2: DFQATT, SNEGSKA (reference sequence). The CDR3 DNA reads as TGCAGGGCTAGAGGACAGCTCTACGAGCAGTACTTC. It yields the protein CRARGQLYEQYF.

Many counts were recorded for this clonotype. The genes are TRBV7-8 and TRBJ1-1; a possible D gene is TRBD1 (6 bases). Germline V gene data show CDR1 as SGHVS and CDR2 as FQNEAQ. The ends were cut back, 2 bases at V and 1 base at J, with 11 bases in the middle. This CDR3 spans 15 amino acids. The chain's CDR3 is CASSLLTGANTEAFF. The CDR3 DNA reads TGTGCCAGCAGCTTATTGACGGGGGCGAACACTGAAGCTTTCTTT.

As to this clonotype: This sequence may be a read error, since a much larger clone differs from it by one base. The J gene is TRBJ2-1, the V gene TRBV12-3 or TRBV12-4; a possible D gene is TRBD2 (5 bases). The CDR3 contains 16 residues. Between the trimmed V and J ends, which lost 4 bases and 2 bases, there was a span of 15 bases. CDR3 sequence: CASSSPGSAAYNEQFF. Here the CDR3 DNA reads TGTGCCAGCAGTTCCCCAGGTAGCGCGGCCTACAATGAGCAGTTCTTC.